This T cell receptor (beta chain) stems from a study of siplizumab effects on memory and regulatory T cells. Study-wide findings and caveats: Neither a naive nor a memory phenotype was assignable to roughly 80-95% of proliferating CD4+ or CD8+ clones. Memory cells seemed less diverse than naive T cells, which also seemed major contributors to the alloresponse. Siplizumab significantly brought down the alloreactive sequences that trace back to unstimulated CD4+ memory cells.

Regarding this clone: As yet, its antigen is unknown.

V lost 8 bases, J lost 2 bases, and 23 bases lay in between. CDR3 length equals 17 residues. The germline V gene has CDR1 LNHDA and CDR2 SQIVND (reference sequence). Clones were sequenced by immunoSEQ multiplex PCR, and TCRdb holds only the in-frame ones, with some missing. The data show approximately 92,000 clones, roughly 94% seen once. The source is a human donor in good health. Source material: non-Treg CD4+ T cells sorted from blood. This chain joins TRBV19 and TRBJ2-3, with D possibly being TRBD1 or TRBD2 (5 bases each). CDR3 DNA: TGTGCCAGTCGAATTGGGGCAACCGGGACCTTCACAGATACGCAGTATTTT. Protein: CASRIGATGTFTDTQYF.